A selection of T cell receptor beta chains follows, all from one sample in a study of control samples from healthy donors and cancer patients. Repertoires were generated with immunoSEQ multiplex PCR, while TCRdb's copy carries only in-frame clones and drops some. The sample lists about 120,000 clones, about 91% occurring once. Sequenced input: blood. The receptors come from a man aged 40-55 years in good health. The CDR3 runs from the conserved cysteine through the conserved F or W. A D gene is named only where the DNA matches it firmly. Some rows have no size entry. The others give once, few or many, or a class for an expanded clone.

V,D,size,J,CDR3,DNA
TRBV19,.,few,TRBJ2-1,CASSTSGPLHYNEQFF,TGTGCCAGTAGCACCTCAGGGCCGCTACACTACAATGAGCAGTTCTTC
TRBV3-1/TRBV3-2,TRBD1,.,TRBJ1-4,CASSQDRGNEKLFF,TGTGCCAGCAGTCAGGACAGGGGTAATGAAAAACTGTTTTTT
TRBV24-1,TRBD1,.,TRBJ2-1,CATSGQVINEQFF,TGTGCCACCTCCGGACAGGTGATCAATGAGCAGTTCTTC
TRBV24-1,TRBD1,.,TRBJ1-2,CATGDRTNYGYTF,TGTGCCACCGGGGACAGAACCAACTATGGCTACACCTTC
TRBV19,.,.,TRBJ1-2,CASSIGGQNYGYTF,TGTGCCAGTAGTATAGGGGGGCAGAACTATGGCTACACCTTC
TRBV5-1,TRBD2,.,TRBJ2-2,CASKSSGSTGELFF,TGCGCCAGCAAGTCTAGCGGGTCCACCGGGGAGCTGTTTTTT
TRBV29-1,TRBD2,few,TRBJ2-3,CSVLTGLAGGTDTQYF,TGCAGCGTCCTAACCGGACTAGCGGGTGGCACAGATACGCAGTATTTT
TRBV5-5,.,once,TRBJ1-3,CASSLEQGGNTIYF,TGTGCCAGCAGCTTGGAACAGGGAGGGAACACCATATATTTT
TRBV19,TRBD2,.,TRBJ2-7,CASSGTSFYEQYF,TGTGCCAGTAGCGGGACTAGCTTTTACGAGCAGTACTTC
TRBV15,.,.,TRBJ1-6,CATSRERTGNSPLHF,TGTGCCACCAGCAGAGAGCGGACCGGGAATTCACCCCTCCACTTT
TRBV30,TRBD2,once,TRBJ2-5,CAWIPNGGDKKTQYF,TGTGCCTGGATCCCTAACGGGGGGGATAAGAAGACCCAGTACTTC
TRBV2,.,.,TRBJ1-2,CASIEDLDYGYTF,TGTGCCAGCATAGAGGACCTGGACTATGGCTACACCTTC
TRBV4-3,.,.,TRBJ2-6,CASSQLGANVLTF,TGCGCCAGCAGCCAACTCGGGGCCAACGTCCTGACTTTC
TRBV6-2/TRBV6-3,.,.,TRBJ2-7,CASSPTKPYEQYF,TGTGCCAGCAGTCCAACTAAACCCTACGAGCAGTACTTC
TRBV4-3,.,.,TRBJ1-5,CASSQGGGPGSNQPQHF,TGCGCCAGCAGCCAAGGGGGGGGCCCGGGGAGCAATCAGCCCCAGCATTTT
TRBV19,TRBD1,.,TRBJ1-5,CASSVGQSSNQPQHF,TGTGCCAGTAGTGTGGGACAGTCTAGCAATCAGCCCCAGCATTTT
TRBV7-2,.,.,TRBJ1-1,CASSIGGAGTEAFF,TGTGCCAGCAGCATTGGCGGGGCGGGCACTGAAGCTTTCTTT
TRBV5-1,.,.,TRBJ1-2,CASRQGQNYGYTF,TGCGCCAGCCGCCAGGGCCAGAACTATGGCTACACCTTC
TRBV6-4,.,.,TRBJ2-7,CASSDGREQYF,TGTGCCAGCAGTGACGGAAGGGAGCAGTACTTC
TRBV9,.,.,TRBJ2-3,CASTSTDTQYF,TGTGCCAGCACAAGCACAGATACGCAGTATTTT
TRBV7-9,TRBD1,.,TRBJ1-2,CASSMWTGTYGYTF,TGTGCCAGCAGCATGTGGACAGGGACCTATGGCTACACCTTC
TRBV7-8,TRBD1,once,TRBJ1-6,CASRAGTDNSPLHF,TGTGCCAGCAGGGCCGGGACAGATAATTCACCCCTCCACTTT
TRBV4-3,TRBD2,.,TRBJ2-3,CASSLGLVPADTQYF,TGCGCCAGCAGCCTCGGACTAGTCCCCGCAGATACGCAGTATTTT
TRBV14,.,.,TRBJ1-1,CASSRQENTEAFF,TGTGCCAGCAGCCGACAGGAAAACACTGAAGCTTTCTTT
TRBV15,.,.,TRBJ2-1,CATSGSQGLYNEQFF,TGTGCCACCAGCGGTAGCCAGGGGTTGTACAATGAGCAGTTCTTC
TRBV5-6,TRBD1,.,TRBJ1-5,CASSAGTGQGPQHF,TGTGCCAGCAGCGCTGGGACAGGGCAAGGACCCCAGCATTTT
TRBV4-1,TRBD2,.,TRBJ2-3,CASSQGQGTSADTQYF,TGCGCCAGCAGCCAAGGCCAAGGGACTAGCGCAGATACGCAGTATTTT
TRBV5-4,.,.,TRBJ2-2,CASSPAGRNTGELFF,TGTGCCAGCAGCCCGGCCGGGAGGAACACCGGGGAGCTGTTTTTT
TRBV5-4,.,.,TRBJ2-3,CASSLDALGGTDTQYF,TGTGCCAGCAGCTTGGACGCCCTGGGGGGCACAGATACGCAGTATTTT
TRBV5-6,.,.,TRBJ2-5,CASSIQGRQETQYF,TGTGCCAGCAGCATACAGGGGAGGCAAGAGACCCAGTACTTC
TRBV28,TRBD1,few,TRBJ2-5,CASSFSRTGKETQYF,TGTGCCAGCAGTTTCTCCCGGACAGGGAAAGAGACCCAGTACTTC
TRBV29-1,.,.,TRBJ1-5,CSATLEGGQPQHF,TGCAGCGCCACCCTGGAGGGTGGTCAGCCCCAGCATTTT
TRBV9,TRBD1,.,TRBJ2-1,CASSVGQGRWDEQFF,TGTGCCAGCAGCGTCGGACAGGGGAGGTGGGATGAGCAGTTCTTC
TRBV10-1,.,.,TRBJ2-3,CASSSANTDTQYF,TGCGCCAGCAGTTCAGCGAACACAGATACGCAGTATTTT
TRBV7-2,.,once,TRBJ2-1,CASSLDPRDEQFF,TGTGCCAGCAGCTTGGACCCCCGGGATGAGCAGTTCTTC
TRBV11-2,TRBD2,.,TRBJ2-3,CASSWAAGGLADTQYF,TGTGCCAGCAGCTGGGCTGCGGGGGGGCTGGCAGATACGCAGTATTTT
TRBV9,TRBD2,.,TRBJ2-3,CASSVAGSGGHTDTQYF,TGTGCCAGCAGCGTAGCTGGTAGCGGGGGACACACAGATACGCAGTATTTT
TRBV19,.,.,TRBJ2-7,CASSIRQGGGEQYF,TGTGCCAGTAGTATCCGGCAGGGAGGAGGCGAGCAGTACTTC
TRBV25-1,.,.,TRBJ1-4,CASSVGEKLFF,TGTGCCAGCAGTGTTGGGGAAAAACTGTTTTTT